A selection of T cell receptor beta chains follows, all from one sample in a study of cytomegalovirus exposure and HLA in healthy donors. Repertoires were generated with immunoSEQ multiplex PCR, while TCRdb's copy carries only in-frame clones and drops some. This table holds over 150,000 clones, over 70% found once. Source material: PBMCs. The source is a man aged 18 to 30 in good health and CMV-seropositive. CDR3s include the opening cysteine and the closing phenylalanine or tryptophan. Each record gives: J gene, V gene, D gene, clone size, CDR3 protein, CDR3 DNA. A D gene is named only where the DNA matches it firmly. The listing skips clone size in some rows; elsewhere it reads once, few, many or a size class.

TRBJ2-5 | TRBV19 | TRBD1 | few | CASSLGTVQETQYF | TGTGCCAGTAGTCTAGGGACAGTCCAAGAGACCCAGTACTTC
TRBJ2-1 | TRBV6-1 | . | . | CASSPGPQAEQFF | TGTGCCAGCAGCCCCGGGCCACAGGCTGAGCAGTTCTTC
TRBJ2-3 | TRBV5-1 | . | few | CASSSGLYTDTQYF | TGCGCCAGCAGCTCCGGACTGTACACAGATACGCAGTATTTT
TRBJ1-5 | TRBV20-1 | . | . | CSAGGREPQHF | TGCAGTGCGGGGGGAAGGGAGCCCCAGCATTTT
TRBJ2-5 | TRBV2 | . | . | CASTSQETQYF | TGTGCCAGCACCTCCCAAGAGACCCAGTACTTC
TRBJ2-7 | TRBV4-2 | TRBD2 | . | CASTLALAGVGGQYF | TGTGCCAGCACCCTCGCCCTAGCGGGAGTGGGCGGGCAGTACTTC
TRBJ2-7 | TRBV19 | . | once | CASTPGGSYEQYF | TGTGCCAGTACCCCCGGCGGTTCCTACGAGCAGTACTTC
TRBJ2-7 | TRBV7-8 | TRBD1 | . | CASSPRKGASSYEQYF | TGTGCCAGCAGCCCTCGGAAGGGGGCGAGCTCCTACGAGCAGTACTTC
TRBJ2-7 | TRBV7-9 | TRBD1 | . | CASSLPWTGNEQYF | TGTGCCAGCAGCTTGCCCTGGACAGGGAACGAGCAGTACTTC
TRBJ2-7 | TRBV10-3 | TRBD1 | once | CAISDDSGQINYEQYF | TGTGCCATCAGTGATGACTCGGGACAGATTAACTACGAGCAGTACTTC
TRBJ1-3 | TRBV30 | . | few | CAWNQGLGNTIYF | TGTGCCTGGAATCAGGGACTTGGAAACACCATATATTTT
TRBJ1-2 | TRBV5-4 | . | . | CASSLSSYNYGYTF | TGTGCCAGCAGCTTGTCTAGCTACAACTATGGCTACACCTTC
TRBJ1-2 | TRBV2 | . | . | CASSEEEAGNPGYTF | TGTGCCAGCAGTGAAGAAGAGGCAGGGAATCCCGGCTACACCTTC
TRBJ2-7 | TRBV7-2 | TRBD2 | once | CASSSGLPTYEQYF | TGTGCCAGCAGCTCGGGACTACCGACCTACGAGCAGTACTTC
TRBJ2-2 | TRBV27 | TRBD1 | . | CASRPRQGANTGELFF | TGTGCCAGCAGACCACGACAGGGCGCGAACACCGGGGAGCTGTTTTTT
TRBJ1-5 | TRBV4-3 | TRBD1 | . | CASSRGQGSNQPQHF | TGCGCCAGCAGCCGTGGACAGGGGAGCAATCAGCCCCAGCATTTT
TRBJ1-6 | TRBV7-8 | . | . | CASSLDRYNSPLHF | TGTGCCAGCAGCTTGGACAGATATAATTCACCCCTCCACTTT
TRBJ2-7 | TRBV6-1 | . | few | CASSEGDRGGVYEQYF | TGTGCCAGCAGTGAGGGCGACAGGGGAGGGGTGTACGAGCAGTACTTC
TRBJ2-7 | TRBV5-4 | TRBD1 | . | CASSGTGGLGYEQYF | TGTGCCAGCAGCGGGACAGGTGGCTTAGGCTACGAGCAGTACTTC
TRBJ2-5 | TRBV29-1 | . | . | CSVAGSQETQYF | TGCAGCGTCGCCGGGTCCCAGGAGACCCAGTACTTC
TRBJ1-6 | TRBV11-2 | TRBD1 | . | CASSFHAPGQGHSPLHF | TGTGCCAGCAGCTTCCATGCACCGGGACAGGGACATTCACCCCTCCACTTT
TRBJ2-7 | TRBV2 | . | . | CASSEDTYEQYF | TGTGCCAGCAGTGAAGACACCTACGAGCAGTACTTC
TRBJ2-3 | TRBV9 | . | . | CASSVVGLQSDTQYF | TGTGCCAGCAGCGTAGTGGGACTCCAATCGGATACGCAGTATTTT
TRBJ1-1 | TRBV2 | . | . | CASSRRQVPPTHEAFF | TGTGCCAGCAGCCGACGACAGGTCCCCCCGACCCATGAAGCTTTCTTT
TRBJ2-1 | TRBV29-1 | . | . | CSVTGSYNEQFF | TGCAGCGTGACAGGCTCCTACAATGAGCAGTTCTTC
TRBJ1-4 | TRBV30 | TRBD1 | . | CAWSRGQGSEKLFF | TGTGCCTGGAGCCGGGGACAGGGAAGTGAAAAACTGTTTTTT
TRBJ2-7 | TRBV13 | . | . | CASSERSGSSYEQYF | TGTGCCAGCAGCGAGCGGAGTGGGAGCTCCTACGAGCAGTACTTC
TRBJ2-1 | TRBV6-5 | . | . | CASSHTRTRNEQFF | TGTGCCAGCAGCCACACTAGAACTCGGAATGAGCAGTTCTTC
TRBJ1-2 | TRBV7-9 | . | few | CASSFNPSGVDYGYTF | TGTGCCAGCAGCTTCAATCCGTCCGGAGTTGACTATGGCTACACCTTC
TRBJ2-1 | TRBV29-1 | TRBD2 | . | CSVEVGGGQFF | TGCAGCGTTGAAGTTGGGGGGGGGCAGTTCTTC
TRBJ2-7 | TRBV21-1 | . | few | CASSKDTSGSDEQYF | TGTGCCAGCAGCAAAGACACTAGCGGGAGCGACGAGCAGTACTTC
TRBJ1-5 | TRBV18 | . | once | CASSPQSPGDNQPQHF | TGTGCCAGCTCACCCCAATCACCAGGGGACAATCAGCCCCAGCATTTT
TRBJ2-7 | TRBV5-1 | . | . | CASSSGGTDHYEQYF | TGCGCCAGCAGCTCGGGAGGGACAGACCACTACGAGCAGTACTTC
TRBJ2-3 | TRBV5-1 | . | . | CASSLDRVQDTQYF | TGCGCCAGCAGCTTGGATCGGGTCCAAGATACGCAGTATTTT
TRBJ1-4 | TRBV30 | TRBD1 | . | CAWRTDRGGEKLFF | TGTGCCTGGAGAACAGACAGGGGCGGTGAAAAACTGTTTTTT
TRBJ1-2 | TRBV6-1 | TRBD1 | . | CASSLTGTGGYTF | TGTGCCAGCAGTCTGACAGGGACTGGTGGCTACACCTTC
TRBJ2-7 | TRBV5-6 | . | . | CASSFLSVSYEQYF | TGTGCCAGCAGCTTCTTATCAGTCTCCTACGAGCAGTACTTC
TRBJ2-3 | TRBV5-6 | . | few | CASSVAGDTQYF | TGTGCCAGCAGCGTCGCGGGAGATACGCAGTATTTT
TRBJ2-2 | TRBV4-1 | . | . | CASSHLGADPGELFF | TGCGCCAGCAGCCATCTGGGGGCCGATCCTGGGGAGCTGTTTTTT
TRBJ1-1 | TRBV5-8 | . | . | CASSMGQGSNTEAFF | TGTGCCAGCAGCATGGGGCAGGGCTCGAACACTGAAGCTTTCTTT
TRBJ2-5 | TRBV9 | . | . | CASSVSGAQETQYF | TGTGCCAGCAGCGTATCTGGAGCCCAAGAGACCCAGTACTTC
TRBJ2-1 | TRBV7-8 | . | . | CASSGTLHKSNEQFF | TGTGCCAGCAGCGGGACACTCCATAAATCGAATGAGCAGTTCTTC
TRBJ2-7 | TRBV5-4 | . | . | CASSFGGFSSYEQYF | TGTGCCAGCAGTTTCGGAGGGTTCTCATCCTACGAGCAGTACTTC
TRBJ2-1 | TRBV7-9 | TRBD2 | . | CASSSPGGSYNEQFF | TGTGCCAGCAGCTCACCGGGGGGATCCTACAATGAGCAGTTCTTC
TRBJ1-4 | TRBV2 | . | . | CASSVRGEFRTNEKLFF | TGTGCCAGCAGTGTGCGGGGCGAGTTTAGGACTAATGAAAAACTGTTTTTT
TRBJ2-7 | TRBV9 | TRBD1 | . | CASSEGGQGSYEQYF | TGTGCCAGCAGCGAGGGGGGACAGGGCTCCTACGAGCAGTACTTC
TRBJ1-2 | TRBV11-2 | TRBD1 | few | CASSLGTGHYGYTF | TGTGCCAGCAGCTTAGGGACAGGACACTATGGCTACACCTTC
TRBJ1-4 | TRBV4-3 | . | few | CASSQAQDRGNEKLFF | TGCGCCAGCAGCCAAGCTCAAGACCGCGGTAATGAAAAACTGTTTTTT
TRBJ2-5 | TRBV7-9 | . | . | CASSRKNGLSGTQYF | TGTGCCAGCAGCCGAAAGAACGGCCTGAGCGGGACCCAGTACTTC
TRBJ1-2 | TRBV5-4 | TRBD1 | . | CASTFGPGQGKIHYGYTF | TGTGCCAGCACCTTTGGACCAGGACAGGGGAAAATTCACTATGGCTACACCTTC
TRBJ1-2 | TRBV25-1 | TRBD1 | . | CASSDRGTLDYGYTF | TGTGCCAGCAGTGACAGGGGGACGCTTGACTATGGCTACACCTTC
TRBJ1-2 | TRBV19 | TRBD1 | few | CASSTGGRAVGYTF | TGTGCCAGTAGTACAGGGGGCAGAGCGGTTGGCTACACCTTC
TRBJ2-1 | TRBV11-2 | TRBD1 | . | CASSKDRNNEQFF | TGTGCCAGCAGCAAGGACAGGAACAATGAGCAGTTCTTC